This note documents a single T cell receptor (beta chain) sequence. Original data processing: Estimation of nucleated cell counts relied on the amplification of reference gene primers. Assay: immunoSEQ multiplex PCR; the TCRdb copy retains only in-frame clones and omits some. V, J and clone size are those of that table, while D and trimming were read from the DNA. The sample yields about 120,000 clones, approximately 90% seen once. The CDR3 extends over 14 amino acids. V dropped 0 bases and J dropped 6; count of bases not matched to a gene: 5. CDR1 and CDR2 (germline): LGHNA, YNFKEQ. These data belong to a study of blood T cell repertoires in COVID-19.

Sequenced input: peripheral blood. This receptor was taken from a human donor in a cohort sampled during active COVID-19. J is TRBJ2-7 and V is TRBV4-2; TRBD2 aligns across 7 bases. Here the CDR3 reads CASSQDPSGGEQYF. The DNA of the CDR3 is TGTGCCAGCAGCCAAGATCCTAGCGGTGGCGAGCAGTACTTC.